Listed here are 24 T cell receptor beta chains from one sample, sequenced in a study of blood T cell repertoires in COVID-19. Sequencing was performed with immunoSEQ multiplex PCR; in TCRdb, only in-frame clones are kept and a portion is missing. The table shows some 150,000 clones, with 70% to 85% occurring only once. Material: peripheral blood. These receptor sequences come from a human donor in a cohort sampled during active COVID-19.

This chain's CDR3 is CAWSVGTGFQPQHF. DNA for the CDR3: TGTGCCTGGAGTGTGGGGACAGGATTTCAGCCCCAGCATTTT. The chain recombines TRBV30 with TRBJ1-5; 8 bases are a match to TRBD1. CDR3 length equals 14 residues. Germline CDR1 GTSNPN, CDR2 SVGIG (reference sequence). The J segment lost 6 bases and the V segment lost 0 bases, leaving 4 bases of the junction unmatched.

The chain links TRBV9 to TRBJ1-2; D gene unclear. Germline V gene sequence: CDR1 SGDLS, CDR2 YYNGEE. V gave up 4 bases and J gave up 0 bases, with 10 bases separating them. The CDR3 is 14 residues long. CDR3 residues: CASSPRTANYGYTF. The DNA of the CDR3 is TGTGCCAGCAGCCCTCGTACTGCTAACTATGGCTACACCTTC.

The V call is TRBV29-1, the J call TRBJ1-5; no clear D gene. Germline values: CDR1 SQVTM, CDR2 ANQGSEA. This CDR3 has 12 residues. V lost 3 bases to trimming and J lost 2 bases, with 5 bases between them. For the CDR3, the DNA is TGCAGCGTTGAGGAGGGCAATCAGCCCCAGCATTTT. It codes for CSVEEGNQPQHF.

A word on this clone: The sample contains more than one DNA sequence encoding this CDR3. V gene TRBV4-3 combines with J gene TRBJ1-2; D not resolved. The CDR3 has 14 residues. From germline, CDR1 is LGHNA and CDR2 YSLEER. The V end lost 6 bases, the J end lost 0 bases, and 11 bases lay between the germline ends. The DNA for the CDR3 is TGCGCCAGCAGTCAAATCTTAGCTAACTATGGCTACACCTTC. This translates into CASSQILANYGYTF.

V is TRBV7-3 and J is TRBJ2-3; tentative D call: TRBD1 (7 bases). This CDR3 comprises 14 residues. Trimming removed 2 bases from V and 3 bases from J, with 9 bases in between. Per germline, CDR1 SGHTA and CDR2 FQGTGA. CDR3 coding DNA: TGTGCCAGCAGCTTACAGGGGGGTACAGATACGCAGTATTTT. Its protein product is CASSLQGGTDTQYF.

The chain links TRBV5-6 to TRBJ2-1, with D unresolved. Trimming shortened V by 1 base and J by 10 bases, and 9 bases separated the two germline ends. The CDR3 covers 12 residues. Looked up from germline, CDR1 is SGHDT and CDR2 is YYEEEE. CDR3 bases: TGTGCCAGCAGCTTGTTAACAGCCGAGCAGTTCTTC. Its translation: CASSLLTAEQFF.

J is TRBJ2-3 and V is TRBV5-1; 9 bases line up with TRBD2. The CDR3 runs to 14 residues. CDR1 SGHRS and CDR2 YFSETQ come from the germline V gene. V lost 3 bases and J lost 2; bases outside the gene matches: 1. The chain's CDR3 is CASSSSGNTDTQYF. CDR3 bases: TGCGCCAGCAGCTCTAGCGGGAACACAGATACGCAGTATTTT.

This chain joins TRBV4-1 and TRBJ2-3; D may be TRBD2 (5 bases). The CDR3 loop spans 16 amino acids. In germline, CDR1 is MGHRA, CDR2 YSYEKL. Trimming removed 5 bases from V and 1 base from J, with 16 bases in between. DNA for the CDR3: TGCGCCAGCAGCGAAGCCCTAGCCCGGGGCACAGATACGCAGTATTTT. Protein sequence: CASSEALARGTDTQYF.

V is TRBV7-2 and J is TRBJ1-6; D not resolved. Germline V CDR1 and CDR2: SGHTA, FQGNSA. The CDR3 sequence is 15 residues long. Deletions cut 5 bases from V and 7 bases from J, with 15 bases between. Here the CDR3 DNA reads TGTGCCAGCAGCCCGGAAAGGGCGGGAAATTCACCCCTCCACTTT. It is translated as CASSPERAGNSPLHF.

J is TRBJ1-4 and V is TRBV5-1; D remains unclear. Germline V gives CDR1 SGHRS, CDR2 YFSETQ. V lost 0 bases and J lost 5, with 8 bases in between. The CDR3 spans 14 residues. The chain's CDR3 is CASSLGGKNEKLFF. DNA for the CDR3: TGCGCCAGCAGCTTGGGCGGAAAAAATGAAAAACTGTTTTTT.

The chain carries TRBV24-1 and TRBJ2-3; 7 bases match TRBD1. The CDR3 is 15 residues long. With V trimmed by 4 bases and J by 5 bases, 8 bases remained unmatched. Germline V gene sequence: CDR1 KGHDR, CDR2 SFDVKD. CDR3 DNA sequence: TGTGCCACCAGTGACACAACAGGGGCGAAAGATACGCAGTATTTT. The encoded protein is CATSDTTGAKDTQYF.

V usage is TRBV25-1 and J usage is TRBJ1-3; D is uncertain. This CDR3 contains 14 residues. Between the trimmed V and J ends, which lost 6 bases and 1 base, there was a span of 10 bases. Germline CDR1 and CDR2: MGHDK and SYGVNS. CDR3 DNA sequence: TGTGCCAGCAGGCCTTCGGGATCTGGAAACACCATATATTTT. Its translation is CASRPSGSGNTIYF.

A single count supports this clone. The chain has TRBV19 and TRBJ1-2; TRBD1 agrees at 8 bases. The germline gives CDR1 LNHDA, CDR2 SQIVND (reference sequence). V trimming: 8 bases; J trimming: 8 bases; junction bases outside the gene matches: 7. The CDR3 length is 12 residues. The CDR3 here is CASSDRESGYTF. In nucleotides, the CDR3 is TGTGCCAGTTCGGACAGGGAATCGGGCTACACCTTC.

This clone was seen a handful of times. V usage is TRBV19 and J usage is TRBJ2-7; 10 positions agree with TRBD1. J lost 5 bases, V lost 5 bases, and 3 bases had no gene match. CDR3 length: 13 amino acids. Germline CDR1 reads LNHDA; CDR2 reads SQIVND (reference sequence). In nucleotides, the CDR3 is TGTGCCAGTAGTTGGACAGGGGGGAACGAGCAGTACTTC. Translated: CASSWTGGNEQYF.

The gene calls are TRBV5-1 and TRBJ1-2, with 10 bases fitting TRBD1. Trimming took 3 bases from V and 5 from J; bases not matched to a gene: 7. CDR1 and CDR2 from the germline V gene are SGHRS and YFSETQ. CDR3 length equals 15 residues. CDR3 amino acids: CASSSGTGAGYGYTF. The CDR3 coding sequence is TGCGCCAGCAGCTCCGGGACAGGGGCGGGGTATGGCTACACCTTC.

The rearrangement joins TRBV29-1 to TRBJ1-5; 10 positions agree with TRBD1. Germline lookup yields CDR1 SQVTM and CDR2 ANQGSEA. The CDR3 length is 13 residues. Germline trimming cut 6 bases from V and 8 bases from J; bases unmatched to any gene: 7. In DNA, the CDR3 is TGCAGCGTAACACCGGGACAGGGGAAGCCCCAGCATTTT. Translated: CSVTPGQGKPQHF. The whole variable domain, remainder taken from reference TRBV29-1 and TRBJ1-5, is SAVISQKPSRDICQRGTSLTIQCQVDSQVTMMFWYRQQPGQSLTLIATANQGSEATYESGFVIDKFPISRPNLTFSTLTVSNMSPEDSSIYLCSVTPGQGKPQHFGDGTRLSIL.

The rearrangement joins TRBV19 to TRBJ2-5, with 10 nucleotides matching TRBD1. CDR1 and CDR2 from the germline V gene are LNHDA and SQIVND (reference sequence). The length of the CDR3 is 16 residues. J lost 1 base, V lost 6 bases, and 8 bases had no gene match. This chain's CDR3 is CASRRQGAGGQETQYF. Here the CDR3 DNA reads TGTGCCAGTAGAAGACAGGGGGCGGGGGGCCAAGAGACCCAGTACTTC.

The J gene is TRBJ2-2, the V gene TRBV11-3; unclear D gene. CDR3 length equals 17 residues. Trimming left V 2 bases short and J 1 base short, with 14 bases between. Per germline, CDR1 SGHNT and CDR2 YENEEA. CDR3 nucleotides: TGTGCCAGCAGCTTATCGAATCGCCAGGAGAACACCGGGGAGCTGTTTTTT. It translates to CASSLSNRQENTGELFF. Filled out from reference TRBV11-3 and TRBJ2-2, the complete variable domain reads EAGVVQSPRYKIIEKKQPVAFWCNPISGHNTLYWYLQNLGQGPELLIRYENEEAVDDSQLPKDRFSAERLKGVDSTLKIQPAELGDSAVYLCASSLSNRQENTGELFFGEGSRLTVL.

This CDR3 is CARGGGEDSPLHF. CDR3 sequence (DNA): TGTGCCAGAGGAGGGGGCGAGGATTCACCCCTCCACTTT. This chain joins TRBV2 and TRBJ1-6, with TRBD1 identical over 7 bases. Looked up from germline, CDR1 is SNHLY and CDR2 is FYNNEI. This CDR3 has 13 residues. J lost 8 bases, V lost 9 bases, and 7 bases had no gene match.

V and J are TRBV5-1 and TRBJ1-2; D might be TRBD1 (6 bases). The CDR3 runs 14 residues. The germline CDR1 and CDR2 sequences are SGHRS and YFSETQ. V dropped 2 bases and J dropped 1 base, with 9 bases sitting between them. Here the CDR3 reads CASSLNRDNYGYTF. The CDR3 DNA reads TGCGCCAGCAGCTTAAACAGGGATAACTATGGCTACACCTTC.

The chain is built from TRBV18 and TRBJ1-6, with a possible D match to TRBD1 (6 bases). V was pared by 3 bases and J by 0 bases, with 6 bases between. Germline lookup yields CDR1 KGHSH and CDR2 LQKENI. This CDR3 contains 15 residues. CDR3 sequence reads: CASSPTGSYNSPLHF. The CDR3 DNA sequence: TGTGCCAGCTCACCGACAGGCTCCTATAATTCACCCCTCCACTTT. Full variable domain (remainder filled in from reference TRBV18 and TRBJ1-6): NAGVMQNPRHLVRRRGQEARLRCSPMKGHSHVYWYRQLPEEGLKFMVYLQKENIIDESGMPKERFSAEFPKEGPSILRIQQVVRGDSAAYFCASSPTGSYNSPLHFGNGTRLTVT.

Turning to this clone: Relative to the germline gene, one junction end is altered; a read error may explain this. This chain connects TRBV5-4 to TRBJ1-4; D not resolved. The length of the CDR3 is 9 residues. Germline values: CDR1 SGHNT, CDR2 YYREEE (reference sequence). The CDR3 loop is CNPGEKLFF. DNA for the CDR3: TGCAACCCCGGGGAAAAACTGTTTTTT. Complete variable domain (other parts from reference TRBV5-4 and TRBJ1-4): ETGVTQSPTHLIKTRGQQVTLRCSSQSGHNTVSWYQQALGQGPQFIFQYYREEENGRGNFPPRFSGLQFPNYSSELNVNALELDDSALYLCNPGEKLFFGSGTQLSVL.

The chain uses TRBV5-4 and TRBJ1-2, with a possible D match to TRBD1 (6 bases). Germline CDR1 SGHNT, CDR2 YYREEE (reference sequence). V was clipped by 4 bases and J by 2 bases, with 9 bases between them. This CDR3 is built from 13 residues. In DNA form, the CDR3 reads TGTGCCAGCAGCCTCGGACAGAACTATGGCTACACCTTC. Translating it yields CASSLGQNYGYTF.

The chain joins TRBV19 to TRBJ2-7; TRBD2 matches at 11 bases. The junction had 9 bases not matched to a gene; V was cut back by 4 bases and J by 4 bases. The germline V gene has CDR1 LNHDA and CDR2 SQIVND (reference sequence). The CDR3 spans 16 residues. As DNA, the CDR3 is TGTGCCAGTAGTAGGGTCGGAAGGACTAGCGGGTACGAGCAGTACTTC. Translation gives CASSRVGRTSGYEQYF.